The 4 T cell receptor beta chains below all came from one sample that was sequenced in a study of memory CD4+ T cells and cytomegalovirus serostatus. TCRdb's copy holds only in-frame clones and misses some; the assay was immunoSEQ multiplex PCR. Found here are more than 45,000 clones, 82% of them singletons; the top ten hold over 0.55%. The sort gate was single viable CD3+CD4+CD8-CD45RO+ cells for memory CD4+ T cells. The sequencing input was memory CD4+ T cells from blood. The receptor source for this set is an adult in good health and CMV-seronegative.

The chain has TRBV7-3 and TRBJ1-1; D is undetermined. The CDR3 runs 12 residues. Germline loops: CDR1 SGHTA, CDR2 FQGTGA. The V and J ends lost 5 bases and 3 bases respectively, with 7 bases between them. CDR3 bases: TGTGCCAGCAGCGACGGAGACACTGAAGCTTTCTTT. It yields the protein CASSDGDTEAFF. The full variable domain, in which reference TRBV7-3 and TRBJ1-1 provide the parts outside the CDR3, is GAGVSQTPSNKVTEKGKYVELRCDPISGHTALYWYRQSLGQGPEFLIYFQGTGAADDSGLPNDRFFAVRPEGSVSTLKIQRTERGDSAVYLCASSDGDTEAFFGQGTRLTVV.

The chain recombines TRBV28 with TRBJ1-6; a possible D gene is TRBD1 (5 bases). Germline CDR1 reads MDHEN; CDR2 reads SYDVKM. CDR3 length: 16 amino acids. V dropped 4 bases and J dropped 5 bases, with 15 bases sitting between them. CDR3 sequence: CASSYMQGGNNSPLHF. CDR3 DNA sequence: TGTGCCAGCAGTTACATGCAGGGTGGTAATAATTCACCCCTCCACTTT.

The CDR3 DNA reads as TGTGCCAGCAGCCCCGGACAGGGAAAAGTCACTGAAGCTTTCTTT. Amino acid sequence: CASSPGQGKVTEAFF. V usage is TRBV5-6 and J usage is TRBJ1-1, with TRBD1 matching over 8 bases. The CDR3 contains 15 residues. Losses at the gene ends were 4 bases for V and 4 bases for J; bases not matched to a gene: 9. CDR1 SGHDT and CDR2 YYEEEE come from the germline V gene.

The CDR3 nucleotides are TGTGCCAGCAGCCGGGACAGGGCAAATCAGCCCCAGCATTTT. It is translated as CASSRDRANQPQHF. The rearrangement uses TRBV11-2 and TRBJ1-5; 9 nucleotides align to TRBD1. The CDR3 length is 14 residues. V lost 5 bases, J lost 4 bases, and 3 bases stayed unmatched. Germline CDR1 reads SGHAT; CDR2 reads FQNNGV.